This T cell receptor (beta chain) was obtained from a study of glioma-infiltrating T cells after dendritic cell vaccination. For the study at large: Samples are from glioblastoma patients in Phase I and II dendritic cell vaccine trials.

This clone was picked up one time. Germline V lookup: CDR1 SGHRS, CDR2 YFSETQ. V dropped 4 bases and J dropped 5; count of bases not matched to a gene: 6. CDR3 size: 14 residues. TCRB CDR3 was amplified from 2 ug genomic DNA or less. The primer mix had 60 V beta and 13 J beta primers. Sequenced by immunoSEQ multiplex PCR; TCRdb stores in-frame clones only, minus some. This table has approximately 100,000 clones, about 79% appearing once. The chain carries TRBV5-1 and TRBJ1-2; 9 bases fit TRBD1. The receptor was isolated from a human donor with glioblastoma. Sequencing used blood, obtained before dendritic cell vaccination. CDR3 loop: CASSLGQGFYGYTF. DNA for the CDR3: TGCGCCAGCAGCCTGGGACAGGGCTTTTATGGCTACACCTTC.